This TCR beta chain emerged from a study of T cells in Graves' hyperthyroidism and ophthalmopathy. Study findings and constraints: Most thyroid clonotypes that were expanded above 0.001 also turned up in blood. Separation of ophthalmopathy from stable hyperthyroidism was achieved by a 13 V-J model. It was a median around 6 months before onset that the model predicted ophthalmopathy.

Amplification yielded TCR beta CDR3 regions, with RNA transcripts as the source. The HTBI primer set served for first-round RT-PCR of the TCR CDR3. TCRdb recomputed calls from the multiplex PCR reads with MiXCR, one row per CDR3 protein. This sample has roughly 580,000 distinct CDR3 sequences, with just over 45% found just once. An absence of ophthalmopathy progression within 18 months meant stable Graves' hyperthyroidism. The sample holds a few counts of this clonotype. Antigen unknown. The CDR3 extends over 15 amino acids. V gave up 6 bases and J gave up 7 bases, with 21 bases separating them. Germline CDR1 MDHEN, CDR2 SYDVKM.

The clonotype was recovered from a woman between 18 and 29 years old with Graves' hyperthyroidism. The sequencing input was peripheral blood or thyroid tissue (not recorded which). The genes are TRBV28 and TRBJ2-5, with D possibly TRBD2 on 7 matching bases. CDR3 sequence: CASSQEGKGEGTQYF. The CDR3 nucleotides read TGTGCCAGCAGCCAAGAAGGAAAGGGGGAGGGGACCCAGTACTTC. Looking up the rest from reference TRBV28 and TRBJ2-5 gives the full variable domain: DVKVTQSSRYLVKRTGEKVFLECVQDMDHENMFWYRQDPGLGLRLIYFSYDVKMKEKGDIPEGYSVSREKKERFSLILESASTNQTSMYLCASSQEGKGEGTQYFGPGTRLLVL.